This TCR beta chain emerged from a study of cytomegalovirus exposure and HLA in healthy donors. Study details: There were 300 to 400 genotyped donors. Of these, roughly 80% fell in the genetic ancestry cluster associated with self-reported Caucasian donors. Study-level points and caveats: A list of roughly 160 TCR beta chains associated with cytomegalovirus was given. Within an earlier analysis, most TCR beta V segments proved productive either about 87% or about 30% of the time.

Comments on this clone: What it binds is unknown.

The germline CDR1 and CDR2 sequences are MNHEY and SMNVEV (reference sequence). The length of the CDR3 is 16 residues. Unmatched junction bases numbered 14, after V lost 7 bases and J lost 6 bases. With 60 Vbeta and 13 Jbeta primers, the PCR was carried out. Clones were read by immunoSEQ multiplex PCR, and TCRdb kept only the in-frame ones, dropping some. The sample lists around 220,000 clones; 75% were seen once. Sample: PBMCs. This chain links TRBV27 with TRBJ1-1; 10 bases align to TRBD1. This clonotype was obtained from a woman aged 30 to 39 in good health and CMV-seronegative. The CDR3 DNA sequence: TGTGCCAGCACCAACCCGACAGGGGGCGCGTTCTCTGAAGCTTTCTTT. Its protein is CASTNPTGGAFSEAFF.